This TCR beta chain was documented in a study of blood T cell repertoires in COVID-19. Study context: Specimens from acute and convalescent COVID-19 originated in the United States, Italy and Spain.

In the original analysis: Cell counts per sample came from amplifying reference gene primers. The protocol was immunoSEQ multiplex PCR, while the TCRdb copy is restricted to in-frame clones and leaves out a portion. The D gene and trimming were derived from the DNA, and the V and J assignments and clone size from that table. The sample includes 70,000 to 90,000 clones, 75% to 90% of them seen just once. Germline CDR1 reads KGHSH; CDR2 reads LQKENI. V was cut by 0 bases and J by 5 bases, with 13 bases left in between. The CDR3 length is 15 residues. A single count supports this clone. Sequenced input: PBMCs or T cells enriched from blood (not recorded which). The TCR comes from a woman aged 50 to 65 with acute COVID-19. The chain carries TRBV18 and TRBJ2-5; a possible D gene is TRBD2 (6 bases). CDR3 sequence: CASSPPGTPRETQYF. The CDR3 region has the DNA TGTGCCAGCTCACCACCGGGGACTCCGAGGGAGACCCAGTACTTC.